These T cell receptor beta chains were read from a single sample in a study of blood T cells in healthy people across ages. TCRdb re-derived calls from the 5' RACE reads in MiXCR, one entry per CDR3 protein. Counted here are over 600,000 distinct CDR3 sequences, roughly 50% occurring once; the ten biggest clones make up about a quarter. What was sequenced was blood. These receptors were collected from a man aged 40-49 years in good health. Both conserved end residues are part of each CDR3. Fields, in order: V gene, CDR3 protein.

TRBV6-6	CASSYGDRGNSPLHF
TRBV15	CATSALDTLTDTQYF
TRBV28	CAIRKRRAYNEQFF
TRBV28	CASRTPSTGAPNYGYTF
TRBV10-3	CAISYTGDEQYF
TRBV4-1	CASSQGDPPQYNEQFF
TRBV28	CASSVPGVYYGYTF
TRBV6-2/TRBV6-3	CASSPGTSDYNEQFF
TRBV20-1	CSARDTAGQGNYGYTF
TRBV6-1	CASSLTFLGSSYNSPLHF
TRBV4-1	CASSLLGGSGSSDTQYF
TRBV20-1	CSATLDGAYEQYF
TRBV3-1	CASSQGLAGAAGGEQYF
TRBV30	CAWSPGVQGIEKLFF
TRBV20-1	CSARDRAGYGYTF
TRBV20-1	CSANQGNIQYF
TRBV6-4	CASSDRGTGELFF
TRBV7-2	CASSLIGASGGASYNEQFF
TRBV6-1	CASSEGLGTVEYF
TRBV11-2	CASSLGPAKNIQYF
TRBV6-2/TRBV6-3	CASSPHRSGRYYNEQFF
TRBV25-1	CASGDGMNTANIQYF
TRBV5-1	CASSVTGTGNEQYF
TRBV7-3	CASSSPGLLSYNEQFF
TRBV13	CASSLPPSGSSYEQYF
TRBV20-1	CSARSQGGGLLDQPQHF
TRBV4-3	CASSLGIGYGYTF
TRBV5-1	CASSLHRGEHEQYF
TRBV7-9	CASSLGGRGEEEKLFF
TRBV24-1	CATSDVGQAEETQYF
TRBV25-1	CASSEYTGRETQYF
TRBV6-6	CASSYRQGALGANVLTF
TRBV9	CASSPDQQETQYF
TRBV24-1	CATSDLGSGTGSYNEQFF
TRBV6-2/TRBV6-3	CASRNGGSDTEAFF
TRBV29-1	CSVLRDSSYNEQFF
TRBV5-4	CASSPQRLSGAQYF
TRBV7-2	CASSLYRVNTEAFF
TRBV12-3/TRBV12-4	CASSLFEGREQYF
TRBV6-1	CASSAQGVASYNEQFF
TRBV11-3	CASSLDDRGRTSTDTQYF
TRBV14	CASSQDRRPYSPLHF
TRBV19	CASSTQGPARSGYTF
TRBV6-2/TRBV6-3	CAIRDSNQPQHF
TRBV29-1	CSVAQGGRMNTEAFF
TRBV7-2	CASSPRTIGEKLFF